Listed here are 26 T cell receptor beta chains from one sample, sequenced in a study of cytomegalovirus exposure and HLA in healthy donors. PCR was performed using 60 Vbeta and 13 Jbeta primers. Clones were read by immunoSEQ multiplex PCR, and TCRdb kept only the in-frame ones, dropping some. Its table records some 120,000 clones. Material: PBMCs. The receptors were sampled from a man in his thirties or forties in good health and CMV-seronegative.

The chain carries TRBV2 and TRBJ1-5, with D perhaps TRBD1 (5 bases). Germline assignment: CDR1 SNHLY and CDR2 FYNNEI. Trimming shortened V by 3 bases and J by 1 base, and 19 bases separated the two germline ends. This CDR3 is built from 18 residues. CDR3 coding DNA: TGTGCCAGCAGTGATCTGGCTGGGGGGGTGAGGAGCAATCAGCCCCAGCATTTT. Amino acid sequence: CASSDLAGGVRSNQPQHF.

The V and J genes are TRBV11-2 and TRBJ1-2; tentative D call: TRBD1 (5 bases). V dropped 5 bases and J dropped 7 bases, with 14 bases sitting between them. Germline loops: CDR1 SGHAT, CDR2 FQNNGV. The length of the CDR3 is 13 residues. The CDR3 spells CASSPPGLRGYTF. DNA of the CDR3: TGTGCCAGCAGCCCGCCGGGACTGCGTGGCTACACCTTC.

V usage is TRBV29-1 and J usage is TRBJ2-3, with D possibly being TRBD1 (5 bases). This CDR3 comprises 13 residues. CDR1 and CDR2 (germline): SQVTM, ANQGSEA. Trimming took off 4 bases at V and 2 bases at J, with 10 bases between the two ends. The CDR3 DNA sequence: TGCAGCGTTGCAAGGGGCTACACAGATACGCAGTATTTT. This codes for CSVARGYTDTQYF.

This chain connects TRBV6-1 to TRBJ2-7, with TRBD2 identical over 9 bases. This CDR3 spans 17 amino acids. The V gene's germline CDR1 is MNHNS and CDR2 SASEGT. J gave up 3 bases and V 4 bases, and 13 bases lay outside the gene matches. This CDR3 is CASSVGMRLAGIYEQYF. For the CDR3, the DNA is TGTGCCAGCAGTGTGGGTATGCGGCTAGCGGGGATCTACGAGCAGTACTTC.

The chain combines TRBV18 with TRBJ2-2, with D unresolved. Germline loops: CDR1 KGHSH, CDR2 LQKENI. The CDR3 extends over 14 amino acids. V was clipped by 3 bases and J by 4 bases, with 9 bases between them. The CDR3 nucleotides are TGTGCCAGCTCACCTCTGGGCGCCACCGGGGAGCTGTTTTTT. Its protein is CASSPLGATGELFF. Full variable domain (remainder filled in from reference TRBV18 and TRBJ2-2): NAGVMQNPRHLVRRRGQEARLRCSPMKGHSHVYWYRQLPEEGLKFMVYLQKENIIDESGMPKERFSAEFPKEGPSILRIQQVVRGDSAAYFCASSPLGATGELFFGEGSRLTVL.

The rearrangement uses TRBV6-1 and TRBJ1-4; 7 nucleotides line up with TRBD1. The trim removed 2 bases at V and 4 bases at J, leaving 4 bases unmatched. The CDR3 runs 15 residues. The germline V gene encodes CDR1 MNHNS and CDR2 SASEGT. CDR3 nucleotide sequence: TGTGCCAGCAGTGAATTCAGACAGGGTAATGAAAAACTGTTTTTT. It yields the protein CASSEFRQGNEKLFF.

The V gene is TRBV6-5, the J gene TRBJ2-7; D perhaps matches TRBD1 (5 bases). This CDR3 is built from 12 residues. The V gene lost 6 bases and the J gene lost 2 bases, with 8 bases spanning the gap. CDR1 MNHEY and CDR2 SVGAGI come from the germline V gene. The CDR3 bases are TGTGCCAGCAGGACAGTGGCCTACGAGCAGTACTTC. Its translation: CASRTVAYEQYF.

This chain uses TRBV7-9 with TRBJ1-6; 7 bases are a match to TRBD1. The CDR3 length is 14 residues. With V trimmed by 3 bases and J by 7 bases, 3 bases remained unmatched. CDR1 is SEHNR, CDR2 FQNEAQ, per germline (reference sequence). CDR3 bases: TGTGCCAGCAGCTTGACAGGGCAGAATTCACCCCTCCACTTT. Residues: CASSLTGQNSPLHF.

V and J are TRBV30 and TRBJ2-3, with TRBD2 matching over 13 bases. This CDR3 has 16 amino acids. Germline V CDR1 and CDR2: GTSNPN, SVGIG (reference sequence). Trimming took 2 bases from V and 2 from J; bases not matched to a gene: 4. The CDR3 nucleotides read TGTGCCTGGAGTAAAGGACTAGCGGGGGCCACAGATACGCAGTATTTT. Translated: CAWSKGLAGATDTQYF.

The chain recombines TRBV14 with TRBJ2-2; the D gene is possibly TRBD1 (6 bases). CDR3 length equals 15 residues. CDR1 and CDR2 from the germline V gene are SGHDN and FVKESK. V dropped 2 bases and J dropped 6 bases, with 13 bases sitting between them. Here the CDR3 DNA reads TGTGCCAGCAGCCAATACCCAGGGGTTGCCGGGGAGCTGTTTTTT. Translation gives CASSQYPGVAGELFF.

The chain is built from TRBV7-3 and TRBJ2-3; 8 bases line up with TRBD2. V dropped 5 bases and J dropped 1; count of bases not matched to a gene: 5. Per germline, CDR1 SGHTA and CDR2 FQGTGA. The CDR3 loop spans 15 amino acids. The CDR3 nucleotides read TGTGCCAGCAGCACCTCGGGACTAGGCACAGATACGCAGTATTTT. Translating it yields CASSTSGLGTDTQYF.

The genes are TRBV7-2 and TRBJ1-2, with 8 bases that match TRBD1. V lost 1 base to trimming and J lost 6 bases; unmatched junction nucleotides: 7. The CDR3 consists of 15 residues. Germline loops: CDR1 SGHTA, CDR2 FQGNSA. This CDR3 is CASSLGRTGPDGYTF. The DNA for the CDR3 is TGTGCCAGCAGCTTAGGGCGGACAGGGCCAGATGGCTACACCTTC.

The rearrangement uses TRBV10-1 and TRBJ1-3; 7 nucleotides agree with TRBD1. The CDR3 loop spans 14 amino acids. The V segment lost 2 bases and the J segment 8 bases; nucleotides outside the gene matches: 6. CDR1 WNHNN and CDR2 SYGVQD come from the germline V gene (reference sequence). CDR3 residues: CASSEDRVQDTIYF. In DNA form, the CDR3 reads TGCGCCAGCAGTGAGGACAGGGTTCAGGACACCATATATTTT.

The chain joins TRBV13 to TRBJ1-1; TRBD1 agrees at 9 bases. CDR1 is PRHDT and CDR2 is FYEKMQ in the germline V gene (reference sequence). CDR3 length: 18 amino acids. Losses at the gene ends were 0 bases for V and 0 bases for J; bases not matched to a gene: 8. The CDR3 bases are TGTGCCAGCAGCTTAGGCATGGACAGGGGACTAATGAACACTGAAGCTTTCTTT. It specifies CASSLGMDRGLMNTEAFF.

This sequence joins TRBV7-9 and TRBJ1-1; D is possibly TRBD1 (6 bases). This CDR3 has 18 residues. CDR1 and CDR2 (germline): SEHNR, FQNEAQ (reference sequence). The V end was cut by 5 bases, the J end by 1 base, with 23 bases between. The CDR3 coding sequence is TGTGCCAGCAGCCGCGCCGGGCAGGGGCTGATTGGGAACACTGAAGCTTTCTTT. The encoded protein is CASSRAGQGLIGNTEAFF. The full variable domain, completed using reference TRBV7-9 and TRBJ1-1, is DTGVSQNPRHKITKRGQNVTFRCDPISEHNRLYWYRQTLGQGPEFLTYFQNEAQLEKSRLLSDRFSAERPKGSFSTLEIQRTEQGDSAMYLCASSRAGQGLIGNTEAFFGQGTRLTVV.

This rearrangement joins TRBV28 to TRBJ2-5; 11 nucleotides align to TRBD1. CDR3 length: 14 residues. Trimming removed 10 bases from V and 7 bases from J; junction bases left unmatched: 11. Per the germline V gene, CDR1 is MDHEN and CDR2 is SYDVKM. CDR3 DNA: TGTGCCACCGACGGACAGGGGGCCCTCCGGACCCAGTACTTC. Translation: CATDGQGALRTQYF.

The rearrangement links TRBV6-6 to TRBJ2-1; 7 nucleotides align to TRBD2. Germline lookup yields CDR1 MNHNY and CDR2 SVGAGI (reference sequence). Trimming at V came to 6 bases and at J to 9 bases, leaving 5 bases not matched to a gene. CDR3 length equals 12 residues. The CDR3 DNA is TGTGCCAGCAGCCTAGGACTAGGTGAGCAGTTCTTC. Translated: CASSLGLGEQFF.

With respect to this clone: Relative to the germline gene, one junction end is altered; a read error may explain this. This chain joins TRBV19 and TRBJ2-7, with 8 bases aligning to TRBD1. The CDR3 spans 15 residues. The germline V gene has CDR1 LNHDA and CDR2 SQIVND (reference sequence). The CDR3 reads CASRPRDRHSHEQYF. In DNA, the CDR3 is TGTGCCAGTAGACCAAGGGACAGGCACTCCCACGAGCAGTACTTC. Combining the CDR3 with reference TRBV19 and TRBJ2-7 gives the whole variable domain DGGITQSPKYLFRKEGQNVTLSCEQNLNHDAMYWYRQDPGQGLRLIYYSQIVNDFQKGDIAEGYSVSREKKESFPLTVTSAQKNPTAFYLCASRPRDRHSHEQYFGPGTRLTVT.

The genes are TRBV14 and TRBJ1-1; a weak D match, TRBD1 (6 bases). CDR1 is SGHDN and CDR2 is FVKESK in the germline V gene. V dropped 1 base and J dropped 3 bases, with 12 bases sitting between them. CDR3 length equals 15 residues. CDR3 bases: TGTGCCAGCAGCCAAGTACAGGGTTGGTACACTGAAGCTTTCTTT. Encoded protein: CASSQVQGWYTEAFF. Full variable domain (rest looked up from reference TRBV14 and TRBJ1-1): EAGVTQFPSHSVIEKGQTVTLRCDPISGHDNLYWYRRVMGKEIKFLLHFVKESKQDESGMPNNRFLAERTGGTYSTLKVQPAELEDSGVYFCASSQVQGWYTEAFFGQGTRLTVV.

This chain joins TRBV5-1 and TRBJ2-2; TRBD2 might be the D (6 bases). CDR3 length equals 15 residues. The V end lost 4 bases, the J end lost 2 bases, and 12 bases lay between the germline ends. From germline, CDR1 is SGHRS and CDR2 YFSETQ. In DNA, the CDR3 is TGCGCCAGCAGCCCAAGGACTATTAACACCGGGGAGCTGTTTTTT. As protein: CASSPRTINTGELFF.

The rearrangement joins TRBV5-4 to TRBJ2-2, with a possible D match to TRBD1 (6 bases). The germline V and J ends were trimmed by 0 bases and 1 base, with 16 bases remaining between them. The CDR3 length is 18 residues. The germline gives CDR1 SGHNT, CDR2 YYREEE (reference sequence). CDR3 amino acids: CASSLAKAAGVNTGELFF. For the CDR3, the DNA is TGTGCCAGCAGCTTGGCCAAAGCCGCAGGGGTGAACACCGGGGAGCTGTTTTTT.

The rearrangement links TRBV4-3 to TRBJ1-1, with D possibly matching TRBD1 (5 bases). The CDR3 contains 14 residues. The germline V and J ends were trimmed by 5 bases and 2 bases, with 12 bases remaining between them. Looked up from germline, CDR1 is LGHNA and CDR2 is YSLEER. The CDR3 loop reads CASSTLDSNTEAFF. The DNA for the CDR3 is TGCGCCAGCAGCACGCTTGACAGTAACACTGAAGCTTTCTTT.

The V call is TRBV5-1, the J call TRBJ2-7; 7 nucleotides align to TRBD1. This CDR3 has 15 amino acids. Per germline, CDR1 SGHRS and CDR2 YFSETQ. After removal of 3 bases from V and 1 base from J, the junction contained 7 bases not matched to a gene. For the CDR3, the DNA is TGCGCCAGCAGCTCTTCCGGGACAGCGTCCTACGAGCAGTACTTC. It encodes CASSSSGTASYEQYF.

The V and J genes are TRBV18 and TRBJ1-2; D is undetermined. CDR1 and CDR2 (germline): KGHSH, LQKENI. The CDR3 is 14 residues long. The V end was cut by 5 bases, the J end by 0 bases, with 10 bases between. CDR3 amino acids: CASSEAGTNYGYTF. The CDR3, as DNA: TGTGCCAGCTCAGAAGCCGGGACTAACTATGGCTACACCTTC.

The rearrangement joins TRBV19 to TRBJ1-6; perhaps TRBD1 as D (5 bases). CDR3 length equals 14 residues. Germline CDR1 reads LNHDA; CDR2 reads SQIVND (reference sequence). Trimming shortened V by 4 bases and J by 9 bases, and 13 bases separated the two germline ends. The CDR3 DNA reads TGTGCCAGTAGTAATGGGGGAGCGGGTTCACCCCTCCACTTT. As protein: CASSNGGAGSPLHF.

The gene calls are TRBV7-2 and TRBJ1-2, with D possibly matching TRBD1 (5 bases). V was trimmed by 3 bases and J by 8 bases, leaving 13 bases between them. Germline V gene sequence: CDR1 SGHTA, CDR2 FQGNSA. The CDR3 spans 13 residues. CDR3 sequence reads: CASSFGTAGGYTF. CDR3 in DNA: TGTGCCAGCAGCTTCGGGACTGCGGGAGGCTACACCTTC.